This is a list of T cell receptor beta chains from one sample in a study of cytomegalovirus exposure and HLA in healthy donors. Repertoires were generated with immunoSEQ multiplex PCR, while TCRdb's copy carries only in-frame clones and drops some. The sample includes 150,000 to 200,000 clones, over 70% seen only once; the top ten take around 3%. Sequenced input: PBMCs. These receptors were taken from a male donor in good health and CMV-seronegative. CDR3s include the opening cysteine and the closing phenylalanine or tryptophan.

v_call,cdr3_aa
TRBV25-1,CASSPAGKTQYF
TRBV19,CASSIEGRSYNEQFF
TRBV19,CASSTKLAGGYNEQFF
TRBV6-1,CASSEGGRGRPTNEKLFF
TRBV5-4,CASSQFGLAGGHEQFF
TRBV2,CASSERVGGGSSPLHF
TRBV4-1,CASSLIRLAPFYNEQFF
TRBV4-1,CASSQGGGSGDEQFF
TRBV6-6,CASSPQGINYGYTF
TRBV9,CASSVLFGTQYF
TRBV19,CASSISRGTNEKLFF
TRBV11-2,CASSPRGTGLASGANVLTF
TRBV9,CASSVVGAEGQETQYF
TRBV6-6,CASSSLQGSYNSPLHF
TRBV15,CATSREVGYSGNTIYF
TRBV20-1,CSANENYEQYF
TRBV4-1,CASSLRWWERNTIYF
TRBV25-1,CASGRQQEKLFF
TRBV6-5,CATNRGPGNTIYF
TRBV6-1,CASSRDRGSYEQYF
TRBV5-8,CASSLNWSKNIQYF
TRBV5-4,CASSLALYNEQFF
TRBV28,CASSPGQGVRQPQHF
TRBV28,CASSLMQGITDTQYF
TRBV19,CASSATGWVTEAFF
TRBV30,CAWSVTGELLWGPLHF